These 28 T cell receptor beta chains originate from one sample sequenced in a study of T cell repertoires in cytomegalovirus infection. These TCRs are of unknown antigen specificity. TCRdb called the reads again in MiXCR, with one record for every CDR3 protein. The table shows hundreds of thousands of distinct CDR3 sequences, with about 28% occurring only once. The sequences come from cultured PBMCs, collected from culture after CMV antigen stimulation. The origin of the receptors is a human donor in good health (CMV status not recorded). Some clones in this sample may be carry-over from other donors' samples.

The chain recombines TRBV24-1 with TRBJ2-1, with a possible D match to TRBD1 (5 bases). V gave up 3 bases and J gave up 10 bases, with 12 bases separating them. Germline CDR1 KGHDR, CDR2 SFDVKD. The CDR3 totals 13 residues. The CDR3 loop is CATSDRGAGEQFF. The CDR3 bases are TGTGCCACCAGTGATCGAGGTGCAGGGGAGCAGTTCTTC.

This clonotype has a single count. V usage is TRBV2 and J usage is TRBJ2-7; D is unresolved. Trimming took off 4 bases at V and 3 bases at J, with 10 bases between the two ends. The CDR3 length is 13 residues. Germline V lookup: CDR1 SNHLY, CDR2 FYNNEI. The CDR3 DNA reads TGTGCCAGCAGTGGATTATGGAGCTACGAGCAGTACTTC. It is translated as CASSGLWSYEQYF.

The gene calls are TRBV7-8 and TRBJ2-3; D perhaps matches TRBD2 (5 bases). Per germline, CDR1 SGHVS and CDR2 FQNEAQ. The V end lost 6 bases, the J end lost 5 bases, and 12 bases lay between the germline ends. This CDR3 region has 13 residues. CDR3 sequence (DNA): TGTGCCAGCAGGCCCGCTGGAGGAGATACGCAGTATTTT. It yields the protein CASRPAGGDTQYF.

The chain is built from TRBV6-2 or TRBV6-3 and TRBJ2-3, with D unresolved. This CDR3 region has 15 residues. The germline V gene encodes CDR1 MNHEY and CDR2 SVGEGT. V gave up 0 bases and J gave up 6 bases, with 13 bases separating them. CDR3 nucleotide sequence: TGTGCCAGCAGTTACTCGTTATCTCCCGCTGATACGCAGTATTTT. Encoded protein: CASSYSLSPADTQYF.

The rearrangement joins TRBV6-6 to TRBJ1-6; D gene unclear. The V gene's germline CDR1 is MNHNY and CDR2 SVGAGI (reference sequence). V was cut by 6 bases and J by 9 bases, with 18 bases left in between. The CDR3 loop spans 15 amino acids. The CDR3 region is CASRDRRGVVSPLHF. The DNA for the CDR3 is TGTGCCAGCAGGGACCGCCGGGGTGTCGTTTCACCCCTCCACTTT.

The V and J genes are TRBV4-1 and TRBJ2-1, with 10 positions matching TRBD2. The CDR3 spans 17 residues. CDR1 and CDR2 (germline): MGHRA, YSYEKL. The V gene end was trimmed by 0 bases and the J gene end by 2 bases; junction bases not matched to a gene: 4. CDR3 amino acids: CASSQDPGLAPYNEQFF. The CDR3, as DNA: TGCGCCAGCAGCCAAGATCCGGGACTAGCGCCCTACAATGAGCAGTTCTTC.

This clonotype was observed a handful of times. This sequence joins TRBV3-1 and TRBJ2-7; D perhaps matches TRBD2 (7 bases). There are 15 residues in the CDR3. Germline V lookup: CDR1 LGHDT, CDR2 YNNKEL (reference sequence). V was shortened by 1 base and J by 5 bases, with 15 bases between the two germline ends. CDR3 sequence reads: CASSQARGLKDEQYF. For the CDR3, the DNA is TGTGCCAGCAGCCAAGCCAGGGGACTAAAGGACGAGCAGTACTTC.

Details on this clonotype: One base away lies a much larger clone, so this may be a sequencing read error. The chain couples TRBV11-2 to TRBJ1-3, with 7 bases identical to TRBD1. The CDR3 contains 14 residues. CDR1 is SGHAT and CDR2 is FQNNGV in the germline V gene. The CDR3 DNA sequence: TGTGCCGGCAGCTCCGGGACAGTAGGAAACACCATATATTTT. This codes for CAGSSGTVGNTIYF.

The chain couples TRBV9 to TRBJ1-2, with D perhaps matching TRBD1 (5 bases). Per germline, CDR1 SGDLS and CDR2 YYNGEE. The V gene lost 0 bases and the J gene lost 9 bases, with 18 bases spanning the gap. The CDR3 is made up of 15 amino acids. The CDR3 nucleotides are TGTGCCAGCAGCGTAGTCAGTACGGGGGTTGGTCGCTACACCTTC. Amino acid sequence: CASSVVSTGVGRYTF.

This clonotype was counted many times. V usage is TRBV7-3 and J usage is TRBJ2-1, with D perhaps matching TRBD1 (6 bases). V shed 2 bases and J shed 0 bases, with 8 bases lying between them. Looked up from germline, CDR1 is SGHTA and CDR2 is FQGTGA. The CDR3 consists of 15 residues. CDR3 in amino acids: CASSLQGSSYNEQFF. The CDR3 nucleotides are TGTGCCAGCAGCTTACAGGGGAGCTCCTACAATGAGCAGTTCTTC.

This CDR3 is CASSTGLGGELFF. CDR3 DNA sequence: TGTGCCAGCAGCACCGGGTTAGGAGGGGAGCTGTTTTTT. The chain has TRBV7-3 and TRBJ2-2; no clear D. Trimming took off 5 bases at V and 8 bases at J, with 12 bases between the two ends. This CDR3 has 13 residues. Germline V gene sequence: CDR1 SGHTA, CDR2 FQGTGA.

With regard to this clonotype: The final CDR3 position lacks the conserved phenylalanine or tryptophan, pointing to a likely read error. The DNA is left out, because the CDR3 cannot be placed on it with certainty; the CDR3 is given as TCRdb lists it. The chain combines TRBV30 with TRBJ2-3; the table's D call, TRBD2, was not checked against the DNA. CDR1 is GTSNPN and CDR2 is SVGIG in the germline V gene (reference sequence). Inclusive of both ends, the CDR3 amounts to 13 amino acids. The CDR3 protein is CAWSLGLAGDLHN.

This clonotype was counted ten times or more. CDR3 amino acids: CASSFPGTYGYTF. The CDR3 DNA reads TGTGCCAGCAGCTTTCCCGGAACCTATGGCTACACCTTC. This chain links TRBV7-2 with TRBJ1-2; no clear D gene. Germline V gene lookup returns CDR1 SGHTA and CDR2 FQGNSA. This CDR3 has 13 residues. V lost 3 bases, J lost 4 bases, and 9 bases lay in between.

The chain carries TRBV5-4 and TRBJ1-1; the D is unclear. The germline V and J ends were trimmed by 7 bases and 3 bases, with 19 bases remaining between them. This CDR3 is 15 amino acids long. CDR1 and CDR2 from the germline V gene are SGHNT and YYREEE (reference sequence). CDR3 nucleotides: TGTGCCAGCTATCCTTCGGGTAAGCTGCACACTGAAGCTTTCTTT. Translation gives CASYPSGKLHTEAFF.

The CDR3 bases are TGTGCCAGTAGTATAGATCCTAGCGGGAGGTTATACTCTGGGGCCAACGTCCTGACTTTC. Protein sequence: CASSIDPSGRLYSGANVLTF. This chain connects TRBV19 to TRBJ2-6; the match to TRBD2 covers 11 bases. V was clipped by 0 bases and J by 0 bases; unmatched bases: 7. The CDR3 totals 20 residues. Germline lookup yields CDR1 LNHDA and CDR2 SQIVND (reference sequence). Complete variable domain (other parts from reference TRBV19 and TRBJ2-6): DGGITQSPKYLFRKEGQNVTLSCEQNLNHDAMYWYRQDPGQGLRLIYYSQIVNDFQKGDIAEGYSVSREKKESFPLTVTSAQKNPTAFYLCASSIDPSGRLYSGANVLTFGAGSRLTVL.

The chain's CDR3 is CSVETLDKYRDGYTF. In nucleotides, the CDR3 is TGCAGCGTTGAAACGCTGGACAAGTACCGCGATGGCTACACCTTC. The V and J genes are TRBV29-1 and TRBJ1-2; maybe TRBD1 (5 bases). The CDR3 extends over 15 amino acids. Trimming shortened V by 2 bases and J by 6 bases, and 19 bases separated the two germline ends. Germline V gene data show CDR1 as SQVTM and CDR2 as ANQGSEA. Full variable domain (missing parts from reference TRBV29-1 and TRBJ1-2): SAVISQKPSRDICQRGTSLTIQCQVDSQVTMMFWYRQQPGQSLTLIATANQGSEATYESGFVIDKFPISRPNLTFSTLTVSNMSPEDSSIYLCSVETLDKYRDGYTFGSGTRLTVV.

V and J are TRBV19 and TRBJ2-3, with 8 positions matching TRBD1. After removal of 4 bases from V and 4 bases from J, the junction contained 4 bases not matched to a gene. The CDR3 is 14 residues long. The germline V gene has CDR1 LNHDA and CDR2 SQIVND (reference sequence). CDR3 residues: CASSSGTGPDTQYF. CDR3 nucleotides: TGTGCCAGTAGTAGCGGGACAGGCCCAGATACGCAGTATTTT.

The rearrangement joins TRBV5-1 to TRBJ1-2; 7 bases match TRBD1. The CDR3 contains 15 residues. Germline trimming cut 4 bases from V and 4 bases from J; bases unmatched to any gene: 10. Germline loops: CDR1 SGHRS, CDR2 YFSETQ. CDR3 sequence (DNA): TGCGCCAGCAGCACAGGGGCCAGGGGCAGCTATGGCTACACCTTC. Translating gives CASSTGARGSYGYTF.

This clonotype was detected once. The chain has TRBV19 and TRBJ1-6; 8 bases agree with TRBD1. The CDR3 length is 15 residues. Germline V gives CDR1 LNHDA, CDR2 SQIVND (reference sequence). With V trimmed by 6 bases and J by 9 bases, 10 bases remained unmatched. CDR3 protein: CASSNQQGDGSPLHF. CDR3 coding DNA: TGTGCCAGTAGCAACCAACAGGGGGACGGTTCACCCCTCCACTTT.

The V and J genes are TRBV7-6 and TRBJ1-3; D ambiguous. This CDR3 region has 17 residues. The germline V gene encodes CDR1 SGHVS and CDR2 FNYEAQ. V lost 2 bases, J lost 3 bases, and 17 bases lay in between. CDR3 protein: CASSLKSGASVGNTIYF. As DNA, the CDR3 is TGTGCCAGCAGCTTAAAAAGCGGTGCCAGTGTTGGAAACACCATATATTTT.

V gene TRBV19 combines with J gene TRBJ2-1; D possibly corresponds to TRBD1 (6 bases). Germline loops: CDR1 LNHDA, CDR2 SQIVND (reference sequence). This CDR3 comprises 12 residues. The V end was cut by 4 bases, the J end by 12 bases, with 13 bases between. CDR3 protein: CASSRDTNGQFF. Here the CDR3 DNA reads TGTGCCAGTAGTAGGGACACGAACGGGCAGTTCTTC.

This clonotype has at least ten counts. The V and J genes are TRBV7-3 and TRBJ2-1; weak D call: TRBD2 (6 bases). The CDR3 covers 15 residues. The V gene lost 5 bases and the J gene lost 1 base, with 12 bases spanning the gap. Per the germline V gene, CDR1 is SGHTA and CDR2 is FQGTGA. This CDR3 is CASSPTSGSYNEQFF. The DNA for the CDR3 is TGTGCCAGCAGCCCGACTAGTGGTTCCTACAATGAGCAGTTCTTC.

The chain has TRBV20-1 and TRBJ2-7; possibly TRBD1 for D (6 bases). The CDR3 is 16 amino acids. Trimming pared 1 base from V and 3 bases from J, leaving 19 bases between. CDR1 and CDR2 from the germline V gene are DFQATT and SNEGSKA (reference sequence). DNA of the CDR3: TGCAGTGCTAGAGCTAAAATGGCAGGGGCTTACTACGAGCAGTACTTC. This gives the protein CSARAKMAGAYYEQYF.

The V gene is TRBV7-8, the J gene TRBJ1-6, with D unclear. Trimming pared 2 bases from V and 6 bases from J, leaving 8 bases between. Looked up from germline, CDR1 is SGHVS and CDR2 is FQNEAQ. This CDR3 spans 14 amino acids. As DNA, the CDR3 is TGTGCCAGCAGCTTAACCGATATTAATTCACCCCTCCACTTT. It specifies CASSLTDINSPLHF.

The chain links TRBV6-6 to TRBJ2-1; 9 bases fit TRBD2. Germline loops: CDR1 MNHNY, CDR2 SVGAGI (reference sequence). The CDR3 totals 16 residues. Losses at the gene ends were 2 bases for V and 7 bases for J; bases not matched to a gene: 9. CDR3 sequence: CASSYPSLAGRNEQFF. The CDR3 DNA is TGTGCCAGCAGTTACCCTTCCCTAGCGGGAAGAAATGAGCAGTTCTTC.

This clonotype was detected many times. CDR3 DNA: TGTGCCAGCAGCGTCCGGGGGCTCTACGAGCAGTACTTC. It encodes CASSVRGLYEQYF. V gene TRBV7-2 combines with J gene TRBJ2-7; D is perhaps TRBD1 or TRBD2 (6 bases each). Looked up from germline, CDR1 is SGHTA and CDR2 is FQGNSA. The CDR3 sequence is 13 residues long. Trimming pared 5 bases from V and 3 bases from J, leaving 11 bases between. Full variable domain (outside the CDR3, taken from reference TRBV7-2 and TRBJ2-7): GAGVSQSPSNKVTEKGKDVELRCDPISGHTALYWYRQSLGQGLEFLIYFQGNSAPDKSGLPSDRFSAERTGGSVSTLTIQRTQQEDSAVYLCASSVRGLYEQYFGPGTRLTVT.

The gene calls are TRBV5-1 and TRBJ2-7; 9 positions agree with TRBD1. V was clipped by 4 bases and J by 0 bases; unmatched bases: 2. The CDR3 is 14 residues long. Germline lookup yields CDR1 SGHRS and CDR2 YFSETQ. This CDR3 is CASSPQGASYEQYF. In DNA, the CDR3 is TGCGCCAGCAGCCCACAGGGGGCCTCCTACGAGCAGTACTTC.

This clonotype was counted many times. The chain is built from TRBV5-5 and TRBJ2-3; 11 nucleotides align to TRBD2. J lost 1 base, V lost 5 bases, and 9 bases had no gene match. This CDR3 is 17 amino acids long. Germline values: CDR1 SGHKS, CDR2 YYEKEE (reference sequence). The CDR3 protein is CASRKGLADTRTDTQYF. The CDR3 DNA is TGTGCCAGCAGAAAGGGACTAGCGGATACCCGCACAGATACGCAGTATTTT.